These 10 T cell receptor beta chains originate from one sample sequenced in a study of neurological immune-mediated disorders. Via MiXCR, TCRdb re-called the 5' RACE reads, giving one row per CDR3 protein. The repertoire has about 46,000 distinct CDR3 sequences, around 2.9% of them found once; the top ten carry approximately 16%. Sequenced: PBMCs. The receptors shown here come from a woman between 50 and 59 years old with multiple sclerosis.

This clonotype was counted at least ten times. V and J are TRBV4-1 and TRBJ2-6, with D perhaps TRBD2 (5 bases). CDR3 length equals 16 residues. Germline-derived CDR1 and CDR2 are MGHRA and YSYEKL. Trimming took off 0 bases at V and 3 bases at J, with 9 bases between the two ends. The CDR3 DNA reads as TGCGCCAGCAGCCAAGAACTGAGGGTTGGGGCCAACGTCCTGACTTTC. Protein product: CASSQELRVGANVLTF.

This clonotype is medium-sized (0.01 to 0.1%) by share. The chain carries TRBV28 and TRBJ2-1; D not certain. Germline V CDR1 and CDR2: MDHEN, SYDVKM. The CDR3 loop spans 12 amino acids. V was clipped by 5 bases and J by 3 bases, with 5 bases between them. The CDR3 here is CASSPYYNEQFF. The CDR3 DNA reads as TGTGCCAGCAGTCCCTACTACAATGAGCAGTTCTTC.

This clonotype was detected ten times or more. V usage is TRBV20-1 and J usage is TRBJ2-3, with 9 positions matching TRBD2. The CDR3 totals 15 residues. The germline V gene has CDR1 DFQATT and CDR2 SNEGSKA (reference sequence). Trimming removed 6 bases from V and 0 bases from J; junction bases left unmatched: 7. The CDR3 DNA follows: TGCAGTGCCAGCGGGGGGCTCTCTAGCACAGATACGCAGTATTTT. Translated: CSASGGLSSTDTQYF.

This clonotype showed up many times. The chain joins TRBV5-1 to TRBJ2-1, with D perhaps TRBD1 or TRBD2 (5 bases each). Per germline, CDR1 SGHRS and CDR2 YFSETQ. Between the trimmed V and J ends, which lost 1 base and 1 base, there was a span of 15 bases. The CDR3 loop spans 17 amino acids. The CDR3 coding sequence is TGCGCCAGCAGCTTGTTTTTGAGGGGCAGTTCCTACAATGAGCAGTTCTTC. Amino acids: CASSLFLRGSSYNEQFF.

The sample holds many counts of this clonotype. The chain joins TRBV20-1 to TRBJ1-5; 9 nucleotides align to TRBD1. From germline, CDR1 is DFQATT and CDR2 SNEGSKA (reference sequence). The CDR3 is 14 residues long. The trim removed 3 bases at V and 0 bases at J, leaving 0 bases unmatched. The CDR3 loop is CSARGQGSNQPQHF. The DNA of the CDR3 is TGCAGTGCTAGGGGACAGGGTAGCAATCAGCCCCAGCATTTT.

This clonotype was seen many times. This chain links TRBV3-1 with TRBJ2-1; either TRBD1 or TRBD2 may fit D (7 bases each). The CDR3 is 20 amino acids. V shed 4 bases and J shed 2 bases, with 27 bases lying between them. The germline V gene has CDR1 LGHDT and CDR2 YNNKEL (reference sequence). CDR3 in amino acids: CASSRSVGGAGLTTYNEQFF. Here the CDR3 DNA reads TGTGCCAGCAGCCGATCGGTAGGGGGCGCGGGACTAACTACCTACAATGAGCAGTTCTTC.

CDR3 DNA sequence: TGCAGCGTTGACCCTAGCACAGATACGCAGTATTTT. Translating it yields CSVDPSTDTQYF. The chain combines TRBV29-1 with TRBJ2-3; D unresolved. Germline values: CDR1 SQVTM, CDR2 ANQGSEA. This CDR3 comprises 12 residues. V gave up 3 bases and J gave up 0 bases, with 4 bases separating them.

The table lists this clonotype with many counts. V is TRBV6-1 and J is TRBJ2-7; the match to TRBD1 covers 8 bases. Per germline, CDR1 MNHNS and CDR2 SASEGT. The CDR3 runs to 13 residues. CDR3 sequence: CASSEVGQAFRAV. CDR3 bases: TGTGCCAGCAGTGAGGTGGGACAGGCCTTTAGAGCCGTC.

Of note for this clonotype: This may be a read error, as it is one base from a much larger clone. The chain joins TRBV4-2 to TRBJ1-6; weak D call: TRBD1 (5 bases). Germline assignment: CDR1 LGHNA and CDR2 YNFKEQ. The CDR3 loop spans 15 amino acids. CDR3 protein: CASSQDRDRNSHLHF. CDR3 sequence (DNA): TGTGCCAGCAGCCAAGATAGGGACCGTAATTCACACCTCCACTTT.

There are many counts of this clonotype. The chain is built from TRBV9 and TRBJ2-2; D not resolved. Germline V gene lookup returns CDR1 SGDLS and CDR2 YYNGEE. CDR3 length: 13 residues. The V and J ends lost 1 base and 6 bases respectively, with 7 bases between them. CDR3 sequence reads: CASSVSASGELFF. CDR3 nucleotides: TGTGCCAGCAGCGTATCAGCATCCGGGGAGCTGTTTTTT.